The source of this TCR beta chain is a study of regulatory T cells in long-lasting Graves disease (dated by TCRdb to 2020 to 2023). In the study overall: Antithyroid drugs had been taken for less than 3 months by newly diagnosed Graves' disease patients. This study used TCR sequencing and RNA sequencing of peripheral blood to compare persistent Graves' disease patients against newly diagnosed Graves' disease patients. The study was registered as a clinical trial and conducted in China. A total of roughly 35 samples were covered by TCR sequencing, comprising 13 persistent and about 20 newly diagnosed Graves' disease patients. Study-level results and caveats: A larger number of public clonotypes was shared among persistent patients (under 3,000) than among newly diagnosed patients (around 970). Sequencing and analysis were limited to the TCR beta chain. The study examined only peripheral blood because the primary lesion, thyroid tissue, could not be accessed. Lower TCR Shannon entropy and fewer highly expanded clones were observed in persistent Graves' disease patients than in newly diagnosed patients, which suggested clonal expansion. As a limitation, the authors acknowledged that the small sample size may reduce accuracy. Preferential use of TRBV28, TRBJ1-2 and TRBJ2-5 was observed in persistent disease, whereas TRBV20-1 and TRBJ2-1 were favored in newly diagnosed disease.

Reading the germline V gene gives CDR1 SGDLS and CDR2 YYNGEE. V loses 0 bases, J loses 4 bases, and the germline ends lie 7 bases apart. The CDR3 holds 14 amino acids from the cysteine to the phenylalanine. Just the 42-base CDR3 DNA is kept, in frame starting at base 1. Libraries were built with multiplex PCR. TCRdb names Illumina HiSeq 4000 as the instrument used. To build TCR beta libraries, CDR3 regions were amplified by Arm-PCR using iRepertoire HTBI primers. Before sequencing, the PCR products underwent gel purification. The study's processing was this. Across samples, 62 TRBV and 13 to 15 TRBJ segments were identified and used for gene usage analysis of CDR3 amino acid clonotypes. Filtered high-quality paired reads were merged into contigs using COPE and FqMerger. BLAST was used to align contigs to the IMGT TRBV, TRBD and TRBJ reference genes, and CDR3 was defined following IMGT. Any clonotype with a frequency above 0.1% was counted as a highly expanded clone. Repertoire diversity was measured by Shannon entropy, and V-J evenness by the Gini coefficient. Clonotypes shared by more than one individual were considered public. Starting from the raw public reads, TCRdb applied fastp trimming at Q25, assembled clones with MiXCR and retained in-frame beta chains. Each CDR3 protein appears once, grouped with its most common genes and DNA. In this record, the V and J calls reflect TCRdb's handling and not the investigators' own analysis. This sample is represented by 370,000 or so distinct CDR3 sequences; around 15% of them were singletons. Clones ranked in the top ten supply 20% to 25% of the sample.

The time point label here, explained by the study, means: newly diagnosed GD, antithyroid drugs for less than 3 months. RNA was extracted from PBMCs in TRIzol for both TCR sequencing and RNA sequencing. Graves' disease was diagnosed according to American Thyroid Association guidelines. Patients for the study were recruited at an endocrinology department in Xi'an, China. From each patient, approximately 10 milliliters of peripheral blood was collected into an EDTA anticoagulant tube. Ficoll Paque Plus density gradient separation was used to isolate PBMCs, and no further T cell sorting was performed. An Agilent 2100 Bioanalyzer and agarose gel were used to check RNA quality, and a NanoDrop 2000 was used to measure RNA concentration. This clonotype has a handful of counts. Its antigen has not been determined. One base away there is no much larger clone; base qualities are not given. These same data were also listed under a study on T cells in Graves' hyperthyroidism and ophthalmopathy. The second study also describes: Graves' hyperthyroidism was defined as stable when no progression to ophthalmopathy occurred over 18 months of follow-up. Hyperthyroidism patients were aged 18 to 65 years and newly diagnosed, with disease duration of less than 2 months. Patients with uncontrolled infections, other autoimmune diseases, pregnancy or lactation were excluded. Diagnoses were established on the basis of clinical symptoms, serum thyroxine and TRAb, thyroid ultrasound, and orbital computed tomography. A first-round RT-PCR of the TCR CDR3 used the HTBI primer set with the Qiagen OneStep RT-PCR kit. Most expanded thyroid clonotypes (frequency above 0.001) were also detected in blood, a finding suggesting that blood repertoires may reflect thyroid immune responses. A model built on a 13 V-J signature distinguished ophthalmopathy from stable hyperthyroidism, reaching 85% to 90% sensitivity and under 84% specificity in cross-validation and 80%/75% in testing. In validation, the model predicted progression to ophthalmopathy with just under 71% sensitivity and approximately 74% specificity, a median of around six months before onset. To identify TCR V-J signatures that set the groups apart, the researchers used a discovery cohort of about a hundred patients, made up of 40 to 45 with Graves' ophthalmopathy and some 60 with stable Graves' hyperthyroidism. An independent validation cohort of fewer than 20 hyperthyroidism patients and about 16 patients who later progressed to ophthalmopathy tested prospective prediction of ophthalmopathy. The roughly 90 discovery patients were divided at random into training and test sets in a 7:3 ratio. In addition, the study compared T-cell repertoires in thyroid tissue and in blood from about six Graves' hyperthyroidism patients. Once sampling was done, hyperthyroidism patients were given methimazole at a starting dose of 30 mg daily, whereas ophthalmopathy patients were given high-dose intravenous methylprednisolone. The libraries were constructed in a second round of multiplex PCR and then size-selected and purified. Sequencing of the libraries was done on an Illumina HiSeq2000 using paired-end 100 bp reads. SOAPnuke was used to process the raw data, throwing out any read that contained adapters or uncalled bases, had a mean Phred below 15, or lacked an exact constant-primer or identifier match. High-quality paired reads were merged with COPE v1.2.5, and unique nucleotide sequences were defined as clonotypes. Clonotypes were aligned to IMGT TRBV, TRBD and TRBJ reference segments using MiTCR v1.1. Analysis was restricted to V-J combinations with a frequency above 0.0001, which covered about 99% of repertoires. The TCS score was defined as F50 (clonal expansion) divided by E x V (chaos), with BLOSUM62-based TCRdist calculated between CDR3 peptides within each V-J. Welch's t-statistics and random forest reduced around 550 V-J features to under 15, which were used in a naive Bayes classifier (R e1071). No statistical method was used to fix the sample size in advance, and group allocation was not hidden from the investigators. The paper reports TCR Vbeta CDR3 sequencing of some 140 peripheral blood samples: approximately 41 ophthalmopathy, 70 to 85 hyperthyroidism and around 17 progressor patients.

Recombination linked TRBV9 to TRBJ2-2; a weak D assignment points to TRBD1 (5 bases agree). The material was peripheral blood mononuclear cells (PBMCs), obtained at new diagnosis, from a patient treated with antithyroid drugs. This receptor was taken from a woman aged 18-29 years with Graves disease. Donor details come from another sample of the same person, matched by shared clones. CDR3 loop: CASSVARVTGELFF. The nucleotide sequence reads as follows: TGTGCCAGCAGCGTAGCCAGGGTCACCGGGGAGCTGTTTTTT.